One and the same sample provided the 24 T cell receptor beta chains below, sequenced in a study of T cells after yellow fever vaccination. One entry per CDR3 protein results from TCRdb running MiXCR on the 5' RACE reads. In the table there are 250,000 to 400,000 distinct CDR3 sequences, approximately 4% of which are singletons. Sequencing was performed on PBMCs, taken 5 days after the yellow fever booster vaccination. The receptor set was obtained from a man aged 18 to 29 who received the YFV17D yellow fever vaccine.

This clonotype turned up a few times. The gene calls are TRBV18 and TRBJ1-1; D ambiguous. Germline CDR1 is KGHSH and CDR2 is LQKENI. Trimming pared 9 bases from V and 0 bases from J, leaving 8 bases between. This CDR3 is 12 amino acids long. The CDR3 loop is CASKELNTEAFF. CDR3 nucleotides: TGTGCCAGTAAGGAGCTGAACACTGAAGCTTTCTTT.

The DNA for the CDR3 is TGCAGTGCTACTAGCGGGAGATCCTACGAGCAGTACTTC. Translated: CSATSGRSYEQYF. The V call is TRBV20-1, the J call TRBJ2-7, with 10 bases identical to TRBD2. J was trimmed by 1 base and V by 4 bases; bases with no gene match: 1. Germline V gene data show CDR1 as DFQATT and CDR2 as SNEGSKA (reference sequence). The CDR3 sequence is 13 residues long.

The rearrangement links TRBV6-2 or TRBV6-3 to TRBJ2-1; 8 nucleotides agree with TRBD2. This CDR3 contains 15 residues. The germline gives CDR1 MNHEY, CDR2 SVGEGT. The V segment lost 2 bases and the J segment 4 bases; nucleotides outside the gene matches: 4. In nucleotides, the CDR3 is TGTGCCAGCAGTTACGGGCTAGCGGGTTACAATGAGCAGTTCTTC. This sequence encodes CASSYGLAGYNEQFF.

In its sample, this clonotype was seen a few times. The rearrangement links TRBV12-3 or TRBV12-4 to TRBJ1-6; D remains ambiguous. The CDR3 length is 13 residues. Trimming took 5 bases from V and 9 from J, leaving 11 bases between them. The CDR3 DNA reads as TGTGCCAGCAGTCCCCCTGCCCCTTCACCCCTCCACTTT. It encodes CASSPPAPSPLHF.

In DNA form, the CDR3 reads TGTGCCAGCAGTTCTCCCTGGGAAAACACCATATATTTT. Protein: CASSSPWENTIYF. This sequence joins TRBV12-3 or TRBV12-4 and TRBJ1-3; no reliable D call. The CDR3 totals 13 residues. Trimming stripped 4 bases from V and 6 bases from J, with 10 bases between.

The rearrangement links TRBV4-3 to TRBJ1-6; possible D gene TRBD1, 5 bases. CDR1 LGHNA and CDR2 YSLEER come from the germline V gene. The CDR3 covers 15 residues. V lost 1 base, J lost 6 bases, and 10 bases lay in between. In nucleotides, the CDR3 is TGCGCCAGCAGCCAAGGGGGACTGCTTAATTCACCCCTCCACTTT. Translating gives CASSQGGLLNSPLHF.

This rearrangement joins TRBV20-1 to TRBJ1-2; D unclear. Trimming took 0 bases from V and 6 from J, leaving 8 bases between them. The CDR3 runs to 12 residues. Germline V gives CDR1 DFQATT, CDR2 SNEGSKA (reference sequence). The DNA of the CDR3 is TGCAGTGCTAGAGATTTGGTTAATGGCTACACCTTC. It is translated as CSARDLVNGYTF.

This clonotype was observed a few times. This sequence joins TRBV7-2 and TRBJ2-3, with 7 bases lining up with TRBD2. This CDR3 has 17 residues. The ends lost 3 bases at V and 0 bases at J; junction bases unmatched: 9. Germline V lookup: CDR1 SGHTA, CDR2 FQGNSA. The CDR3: CASSLEKSGDSTDTQYF. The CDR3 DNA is TGTGCCAGCAGCTTGGAAAAAAGCGGGGATAGCACAGATACGCAGTATTTT.

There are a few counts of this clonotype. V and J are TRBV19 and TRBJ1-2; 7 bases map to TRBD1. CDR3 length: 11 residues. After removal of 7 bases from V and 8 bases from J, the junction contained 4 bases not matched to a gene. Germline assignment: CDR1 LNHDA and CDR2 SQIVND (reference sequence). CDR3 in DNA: TGTGCCAGTACGACAGGGTTCGGCTACACCTTC. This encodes CASTTGFGYTF.

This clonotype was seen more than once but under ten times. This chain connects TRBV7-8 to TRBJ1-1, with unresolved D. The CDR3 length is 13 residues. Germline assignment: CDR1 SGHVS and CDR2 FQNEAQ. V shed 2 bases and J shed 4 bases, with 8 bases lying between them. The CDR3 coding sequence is TGTGCCAGCAGCTTATTTTATGGCACTGAAGCTTTCTTT. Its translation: CASSLFYGTEAFF.

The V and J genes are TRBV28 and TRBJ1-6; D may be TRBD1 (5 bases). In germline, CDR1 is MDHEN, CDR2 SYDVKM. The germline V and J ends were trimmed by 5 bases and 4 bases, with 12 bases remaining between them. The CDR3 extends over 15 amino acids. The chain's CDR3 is CASSANGGYNSPLHF. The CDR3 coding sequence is TGTGCCAGCAGTGCCAACGGGGGTTATAATTCACCCCTCCACTTT. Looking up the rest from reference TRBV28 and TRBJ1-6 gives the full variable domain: DVKVTQSSRYLVKRTGEKVFLECVQDMDHENMFWYRQDPGLGLRLIYFSYDVKMKEKGDIPEGYSVSREKKERFSLILESASTNQTSMYLCASSANGGYNSPLHFGNGTRLTVT.

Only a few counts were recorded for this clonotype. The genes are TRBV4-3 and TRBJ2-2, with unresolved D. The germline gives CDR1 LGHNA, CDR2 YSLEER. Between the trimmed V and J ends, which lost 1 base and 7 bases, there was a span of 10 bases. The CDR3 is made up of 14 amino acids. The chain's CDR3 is CASSQVVLVGELFF. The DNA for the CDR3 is TGCGCCAGCAGCCAAGTCGTGTTGGTCGGGGAGCTGTTTTTT.

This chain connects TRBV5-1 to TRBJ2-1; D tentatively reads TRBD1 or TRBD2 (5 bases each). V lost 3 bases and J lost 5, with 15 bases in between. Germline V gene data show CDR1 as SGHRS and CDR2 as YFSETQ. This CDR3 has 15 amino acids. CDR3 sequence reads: CASSSGAALDNEQFF. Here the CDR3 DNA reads TGCGCCAGCAGCTCCGGGGCCGCTCTAGACAATGAGCAGTTCTTC. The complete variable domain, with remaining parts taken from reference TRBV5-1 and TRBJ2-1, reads KAGVTQTPRYLIKTRGQQVTLSCSPISGHRSVSWYQQTPGQGLQFLFEYFSETQRNKGNFPGRFSGRQFSNSRSEMNVSTLELGDSALYLCASSSGAALDNEQFFGPGTRLTVL.

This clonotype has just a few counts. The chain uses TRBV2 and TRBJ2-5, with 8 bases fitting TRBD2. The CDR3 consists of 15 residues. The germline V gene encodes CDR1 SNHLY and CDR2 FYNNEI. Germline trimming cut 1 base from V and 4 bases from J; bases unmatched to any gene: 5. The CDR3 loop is CASSEDVAGGETQYF. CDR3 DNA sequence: TGTGCCAGCAGTGAAGATGTGGCGGGGGGAGAGACCCAGTACTTC.

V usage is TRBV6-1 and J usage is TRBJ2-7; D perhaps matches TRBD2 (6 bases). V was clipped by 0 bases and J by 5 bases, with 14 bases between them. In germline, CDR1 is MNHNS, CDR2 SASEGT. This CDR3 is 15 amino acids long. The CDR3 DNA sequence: TGTGCCAGCAGTGAAGCGGTCCGGGGGTCCCACGAGCAGTACTTC. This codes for CASSEAVRGSHEQYF.

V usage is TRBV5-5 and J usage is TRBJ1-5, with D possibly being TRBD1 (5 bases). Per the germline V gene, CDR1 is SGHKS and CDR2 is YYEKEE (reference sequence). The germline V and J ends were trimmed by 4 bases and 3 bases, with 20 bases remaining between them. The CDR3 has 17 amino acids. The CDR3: CASSPEVRAIVNQPQHF. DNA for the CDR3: TGTGCCAGCAGCCCGGAGGTCAGGGCGATAGTCAATCAGCCCCAGCATTTT.

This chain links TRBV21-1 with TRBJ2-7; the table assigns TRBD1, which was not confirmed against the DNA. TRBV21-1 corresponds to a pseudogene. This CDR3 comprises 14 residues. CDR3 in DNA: TGTGCCAGCAGCCTGGACAGGGGACCCTACGAGCAGTACTTC. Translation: CASSLDRGPYEQYF.

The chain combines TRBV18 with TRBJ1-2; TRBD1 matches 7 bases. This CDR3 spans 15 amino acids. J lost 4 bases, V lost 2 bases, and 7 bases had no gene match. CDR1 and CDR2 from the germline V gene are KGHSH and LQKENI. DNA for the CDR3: TGTGCCAGCTCACCAGAGTATCCAGGGGGCTATGGCTACACCTTC. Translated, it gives CASSPEYPGGYGYTF. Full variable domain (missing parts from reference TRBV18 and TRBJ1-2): NAGVMQNPRHLVRRRGQEARLRCSPMKGHSHVYWYRQLPEEGLKFMVYLQKENIIDESGMPKERFSAEFPKEGPSILRIQQVVRGDSAAYFCASSPEYPGGYGYTFGSGTRLTVV.

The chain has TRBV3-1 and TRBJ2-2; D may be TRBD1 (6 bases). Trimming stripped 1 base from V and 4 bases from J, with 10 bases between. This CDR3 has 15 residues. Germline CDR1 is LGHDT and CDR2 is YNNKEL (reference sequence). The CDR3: CASSQVGQSTGELFF. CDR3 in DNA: TGTGCCAGCAGCCAAGTCGGACAGTCCACCGGGGAGCTGTTTTTT.

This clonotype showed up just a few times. The CDR3 here is CASSSGEDLTDTQYF. DNA of the CDR3: TGCGCCAGCAGTTCTGGGGAGGATCTCACAGATACGCAGTATTTT. This chain uses TRBV23-1 with TRBJ2-3, with D perhaps TRBD2 (6 bases). TRBV23-1 has ORF status, its function being uncertain. Deletions cut 5 bases from V and 2 bases from J, with 14 bases between. This CDR3 comprises 15 residues.

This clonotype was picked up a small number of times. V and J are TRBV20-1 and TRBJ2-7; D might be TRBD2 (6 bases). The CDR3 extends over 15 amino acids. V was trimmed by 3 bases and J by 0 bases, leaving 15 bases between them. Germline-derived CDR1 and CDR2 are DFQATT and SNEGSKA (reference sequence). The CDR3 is CSARPLLANSYEQYF. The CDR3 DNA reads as TGCAGTGCTAGGCCCTTACTAGCTAACTCCTACGAGCAGTACTTC.

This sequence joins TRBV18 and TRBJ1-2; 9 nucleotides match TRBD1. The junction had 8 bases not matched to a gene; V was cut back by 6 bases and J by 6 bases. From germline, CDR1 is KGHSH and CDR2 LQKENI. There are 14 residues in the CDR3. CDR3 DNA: TGTGCCAGCTCGCCCCGGGACAGGGTTGATGGCTACACCTTC. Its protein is CASSPRDRVDGYTF.

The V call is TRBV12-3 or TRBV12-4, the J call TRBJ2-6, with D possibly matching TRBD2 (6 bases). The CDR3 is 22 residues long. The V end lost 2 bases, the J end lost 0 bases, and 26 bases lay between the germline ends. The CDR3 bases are TGTGCCAGCAGTTTAAGGTCGCGGGGCCTTATCCTAGAAAGCTCTGGGGCCAACGTCCTGACTTTC. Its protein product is CASSLRSRGLILESSGANVLTF.

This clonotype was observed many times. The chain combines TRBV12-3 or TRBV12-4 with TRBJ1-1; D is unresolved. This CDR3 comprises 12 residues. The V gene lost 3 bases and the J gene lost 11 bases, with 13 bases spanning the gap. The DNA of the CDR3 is TGTGCCAGCAGTTTCGGCCGGGTAAGGGCTTTCTTT. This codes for CASSFGRVRAFF.